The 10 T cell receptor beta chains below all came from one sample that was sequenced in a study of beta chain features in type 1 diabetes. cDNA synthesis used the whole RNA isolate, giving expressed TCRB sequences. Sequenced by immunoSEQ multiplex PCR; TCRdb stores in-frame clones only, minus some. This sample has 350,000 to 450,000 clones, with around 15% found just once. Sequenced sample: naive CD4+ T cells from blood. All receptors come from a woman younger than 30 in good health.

In DNA, the CDR3 is TGTGCCAGCAGTGAAAGACAGTACACTGAAGCTTTCTTT. Translated: CASSERQYTEAFF. The chain has TRBV2 and TRBJ1-1, with D possibly TRBD1 on 5 matching bases. CDR3 length equals 13 residues. The germline CDR1 and CDR2 sequences are SNHLY and FYNNEI. V lost 2 bases to trimming and J lost 3 bases, with 7 bases between them.

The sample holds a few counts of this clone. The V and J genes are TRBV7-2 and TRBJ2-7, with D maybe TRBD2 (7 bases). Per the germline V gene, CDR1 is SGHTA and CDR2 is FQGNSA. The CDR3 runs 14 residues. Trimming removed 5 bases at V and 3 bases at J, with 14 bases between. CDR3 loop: CASSVGRGSYEQYF. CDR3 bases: TGTGCCAGCAGCGTGGGGAGGGGGAGCTACGAGCAGTACTTC.

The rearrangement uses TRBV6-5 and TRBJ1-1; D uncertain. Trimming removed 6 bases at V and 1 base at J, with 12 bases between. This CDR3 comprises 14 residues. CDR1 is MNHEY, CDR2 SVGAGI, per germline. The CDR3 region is CASRKEEGNTEAFF. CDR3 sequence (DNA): TGTGCCAGCAGAAAAGAAGAGGGGAACACTGAAGCTTTCTTT.

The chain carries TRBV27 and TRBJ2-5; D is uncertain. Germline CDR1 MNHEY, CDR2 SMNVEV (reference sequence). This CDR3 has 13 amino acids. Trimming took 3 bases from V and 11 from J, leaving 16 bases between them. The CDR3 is CASSFSGSRVQYF. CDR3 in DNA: TGTGCCAGCAGTTTTTCGGGTTCCCGGGTGCAGTACTTC.

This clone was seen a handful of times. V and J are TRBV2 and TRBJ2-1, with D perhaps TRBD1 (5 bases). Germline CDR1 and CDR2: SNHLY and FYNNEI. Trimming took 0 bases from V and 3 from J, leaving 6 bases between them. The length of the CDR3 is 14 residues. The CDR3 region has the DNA TGTGCCAGCAGTGAAGCTACAGGCTACAATGAGCAGTTCTTC. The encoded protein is CASSEATGYNEQFF.

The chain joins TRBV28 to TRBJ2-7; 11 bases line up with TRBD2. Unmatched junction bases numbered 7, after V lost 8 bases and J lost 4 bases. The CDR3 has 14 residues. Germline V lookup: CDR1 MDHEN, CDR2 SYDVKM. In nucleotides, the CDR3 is TGTGCCAGCTGCCCCACTAGCGGGAGATACGAGCAGTACTTC. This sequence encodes CASCPTSGRYEQYF.

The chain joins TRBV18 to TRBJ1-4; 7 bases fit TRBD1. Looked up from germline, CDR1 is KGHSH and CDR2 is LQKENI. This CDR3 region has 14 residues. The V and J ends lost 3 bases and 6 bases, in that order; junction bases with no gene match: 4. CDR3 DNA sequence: TGTGCCAGCTCACCCTCGACAGGGTATGAAAAACTGTTTTTT. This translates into CASSPSTGYEKLFF.

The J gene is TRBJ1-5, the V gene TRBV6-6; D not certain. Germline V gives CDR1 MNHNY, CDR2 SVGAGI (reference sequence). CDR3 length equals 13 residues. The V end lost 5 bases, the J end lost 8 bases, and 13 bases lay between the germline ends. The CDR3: CASSLDGVEPQHF. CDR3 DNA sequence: TGTGCCAGCAGTCTGGACGGGGTTGAGCCCCAGCATTTT.

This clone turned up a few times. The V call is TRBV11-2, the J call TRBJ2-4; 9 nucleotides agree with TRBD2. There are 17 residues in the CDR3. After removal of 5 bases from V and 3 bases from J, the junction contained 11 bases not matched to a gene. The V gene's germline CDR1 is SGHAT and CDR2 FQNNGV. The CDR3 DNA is TGTGCCAGCAGCCGATCAGGACAAGCGGGAGGCAAAAACATTCAGTACTTC. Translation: CASSRSGQAGGKNIQYF.

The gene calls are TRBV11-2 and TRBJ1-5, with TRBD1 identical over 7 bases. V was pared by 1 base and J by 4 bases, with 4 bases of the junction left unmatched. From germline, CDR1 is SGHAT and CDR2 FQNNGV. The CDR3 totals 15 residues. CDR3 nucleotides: TGTGCCAGCAGCTTAGCGGCAGGGGGTAATCAGCCCCAGCATTTT. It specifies CASSLAAGGNQPQHF. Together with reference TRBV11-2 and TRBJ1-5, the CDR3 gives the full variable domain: EAGVAQSPRYKIIEKRQSVAFWCNPISGHATLYWYQQILGQGPKLLIQFQNNGVVDDSQLPKDRFSAERLKGVDSTLKIQPAKLEDSAVYLCASSLAAGGNQPQHFGDGTRLSIL.